This T cell receptor beta chain was sequenced in a study of blood T cell repertoires in COVID-19. Study summary: T cells, B-cell-depleted T cells, or PBMCs provided the cDNA or gDNA that served as material.

Recruitment covered about two dozen US areas and drew participants whose ages spanned roughly 18 to 100 years. Two negative PCRs, clearance, or symptom resolution were required of recovered Cohort 3 donors. Notes on this clone: The same CDR3 is also encoded by other DNA sequences in this sample.

In germline, CDR1 is MNHEY, CDR2 SVGAGI. Trimming cost V 6 bases and J 2 bases, with 10 bases left between them. The CDR3 contains 13 residues. Per the original methods: Nucleated cell number was recorded as an estimate derived from reference gene primer amplification. Method: immunoSEQ multiplex PCR; TCRdb's copy keeps in-frame clones and lacks some. From that table come the V and J calls and clone size; the DNA was used to work out D and trimming. In the table there are hundreds of thousands of clones, roughly nine tenths of which are singletons. The rearrangement uses TRBV6-5 and TRBJ1-2, with D tentatively TRBD1 (6 bases). This TCR was sampled from a woman aged 18 to 35 who had recovered from COVID-19. Sequenced material: PBMCs or T cells enriched from blood (not recorded which). The CDR3 DNA reads TGTGCCAGCAGCCGCGACAGGAACTATGGCTACACCTTC. Its translation is CASSRDRNYGYTF.